Sequencing of this T cell receptor (delta chain) was carried out in a study of gamma-delta chains in newborns, infants, children. Study overall: Microbial exposure reportedly drives polyclonal innate γδ T cell expansion after birth.

The CDR3 is 22 amino acids. CDR1 and CDR2 from the germline V gene are GEAIGNYY and EKD. TCRdb re-identified clones in the reads via CATT. The sample lists thousands of delta-chain clones, roughly 2.7% occurring once. This clone was observed a handful of times. The junction shows a germline mismatch at one end, possibly a read error. The chain links TRDV2 to TRDJ1; 7 nucleotides agree with TRDD3. The source material was blood. This clonotype was sampled from a child who was a newborn, infant or young child, either healthy, febrile or measles-vaccinated (not recorded which). For the CDR3, the DNA is TGTGCCTGTGACGCCCTGAGAGGGGGATCCGAACGAGGGCCTATACAAGGCGATAAACCCATCTTT. Amino acid sequence: CACDALRGGSERGPIQGDKPIF.